This T cell receptor (beta chain) is drawn from a study of blood T cell repertoires in COVID-19. Study context: Samples came from the United States, Italy and Spain, spanning acute and convalescent COVID-19.

V trimming: 3 bases; J trimming: 4 bases; junction bases outside the gene matches: 0. This CDR3 has 11 residues. Per the germline V gene, CDR1 is GTSNPN and CDR2 is SVGIG (reference sequence). Some clones are missing from TCRdb's copy, which holds only in-frame ones; the method was immunoSEQ multiplex PCR. The data contain 150,000 to 200,000 clones, 75% to 90% of them seen just once; the ten biggest clones take up around 2.1%. In terms of age and location, participants ranged from roughly 18 to 90 years and lived in about 25 US areas. This sequence joins TRBV30 and TRBJ2-7, with 7 bases matching TRBD2. The sequence derives from a woman aged 30 to 39 who had recovered from COVID-19. Sequenced input: PBMCs or T cells enriched from blood (not recorded which). In DNA, the CDR3 is TGTGCCTGGAGCGGGGGGTACGAGCAGTACTTC. The encoded protein is CAWSGGYEQYF.